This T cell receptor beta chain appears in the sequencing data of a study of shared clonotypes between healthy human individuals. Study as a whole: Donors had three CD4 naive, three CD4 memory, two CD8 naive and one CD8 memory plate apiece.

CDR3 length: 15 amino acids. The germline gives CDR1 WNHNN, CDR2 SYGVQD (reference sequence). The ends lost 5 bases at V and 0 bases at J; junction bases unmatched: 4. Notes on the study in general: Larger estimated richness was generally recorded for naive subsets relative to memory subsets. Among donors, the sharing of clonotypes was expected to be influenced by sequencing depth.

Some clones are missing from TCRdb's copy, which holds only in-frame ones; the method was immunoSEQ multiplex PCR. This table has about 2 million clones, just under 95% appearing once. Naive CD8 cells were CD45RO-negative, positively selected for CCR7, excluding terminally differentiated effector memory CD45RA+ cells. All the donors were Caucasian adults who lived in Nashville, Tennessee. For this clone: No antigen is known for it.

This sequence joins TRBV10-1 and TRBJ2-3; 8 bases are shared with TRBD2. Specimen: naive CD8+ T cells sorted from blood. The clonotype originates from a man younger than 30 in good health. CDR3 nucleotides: TGCGCCAGCAGTTTTAGCGGGACGAGCACAGATACGCAGTATTTT. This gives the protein CASSFSGTSTDTQYF.